These T cell receptor beta chains were read from a single sample in a study of cytomegalovirus exposure and HLA in healthy donors. The table came from immunoSEQ multiplex PCR; TCRdb's copy has only in-frame clones and leaves some out. The sample gives over 100,000 clones, more than 75% of which show up once; over 1.2% is in the top ten. The sequenced sample was PBMCs. The receptors originated from a female donor in good health and CMV-seronegative. Both conserved end residues are part of each CDR3. D genes are given only for firm matches. The size field is filled for only some rows; it gives once, few, many or a size class.

V gene	D gene	J gene	clone size	CDR3 DNA	CDR3 protein
TRBV28	TRBD1	TRBJ1-2	.	TGTGCCAGCAGGATTCCCGAGGGACAGGTCTATGGCTACACCTTC	CASRIPEGQVYGYTF
TRBV5-8	TRBD2	TRBJ2-1	.	TGTGCCAGCAGCCTGGGACTAGCGCCCTACAATGAGCAGTTCTTC	CASSLGLAPYNEQFF
TRBV14	TRBD1	TRBJ1-2	.	TGTGCCAGCAGCCAACAAGTCGGAGGGGGCGGCTATGGCTACACCTTC	CASSQQVGGGGYGYTF
TRBV19	TRBD2	TRBJ2-1	.	TGTGCCAGTAGTACAACCGGGACTAGCAGACTCCGGCGGGCCTACAATGAGCAGTTCTTC	CASSTTGTSRLRRAYNEQFF
TRBV4-3	.	TRBJ1-1	.	TGCGCCAGCAGCCCACTTCATACGGACATGAACACTGAAGCTTTCTTT	CASSPLHTDMNTEAFF
TRBV18	.	TRBJ2-3	.	TGTGCCAGCTCACCACCGGGCCCCTCTCACACAGATACGCAGTATTTT	CASSPPGPSHTDTQYF
TRBV6-6	.	TRBJ2-1	few	TGTGCCAGCAGTTACTCTAGGGACTTCTCCTACAATGAGCAGTTCTTC	CASSYSRDFSYNEQFF
TRBV6-5	TRBD1	TRBJ1-2	.	TGTGCCAGCAGCACGGACAGGGGGAAATATGGCTACACCTTC	CASSTDRGKYGYTF
TRBV7-2	TRBD2	TRBJ2-3	.	TGTGCCAGCAGCTCGCAACTAGCGGGCCCTAGCACAGATACGCAGTATTTT	CASSSQLAGPSTDTQYF
TRBV19	.	TRBJ2-7	.	TGTGCCAGTAGTAGCTTAGACGGGGGCTCCTACGAGCAGTACTTC	CASSSLDGGSYEQYF
TRBV10-3	TRBD2	TRBJ2-5	.	TGTGCCATCAGCGGACTAGCGGGAGCAGAGACCCAGTACTTC	CAISGLAGAETQYF
TRBV2	TRBD2	TRBJ2-1	.	TGTGCCAGCAGTGCGCTAGCGGGAGCAGGGAAATACAATGAGCAGTTCTTC	CASSALAGAGKYNEQFF
TRBV19	.	TRBJ1-3	.	TGTGCCAGTAGTACACGGTGGGCAAACACCATATATTTT	CASSTRWANTIYF
TRBV29-1	.	TRBJ2-7	.	TGCAGCGTATCAGGGTTTTCCACCGAGCAGTACTTC	CSVSGFSTEQYF
TRBV7-8	TRBD1	TRBJ2-3	.	TGTGCCAGCAGCTTAGCGGGGGGGACAGGGGGCAATACGCAGTATTTT	CASSLAGGTGGNTQYF
TRBV5-1	.	TRBJ1-2	.	TGCGCCAGCAGCTTGGATGGGGGCGCTTCGTATGGCTACACCTTC	CASSLDGGASYGYTF
TRBV28	TRBD2	TRBJ2-7	.	TGTGCCAGCAGTTTTCTAGCGGGAGGGCCTTCTCAGCAGTACTTC	CASSFLAGGPSQQYF
TRBV6-6	TRBD2	TRBJ2-1	.	TGTGCCAGCCGCGTAACTAGCGGGCCTCACAATGAGCAGTTCTTC	CASRVTSGPHNEQFF
TRBV5-4	.	TRBJ2-4	.	TGTGCCAGCAGCAGTACAGGGACCAAAAACATTCAGTACTTC	CASSSTGTKNIQYF
TRBV30	TRBD1	TRBJ2-3	.	TGTGCCTGGAGTGTACAAAGGCAGGGGGTTACGCAGTATTTT	CAWSVQRQGVTQYF
TRBV7-2	.	TRBJ1-5	.	TGTGCCAGCAGCCCAGACGGCCGGGGCAATCAGCCCCAGCATTTT	CASSPDGRGNQPQHF
TRBV28	TRBD2	TRBJ2-7	.	TGTGCCAGCAGTGTAGCGGGAGGGGGTGGATACGAGCAGTACTTC	CASSVAGGGGYEQYF
TRBV7-7	.	TRBJ2-7	few	TGTGCCAGCAGCTCAGGATTGGACAGTTCCTACGAGCAGTACTTC	CASSSGLDSSYEQYF
TRBV4-1	.	TRBJ2-2	.	TGCGCCAGCAGCCAAGAATCCACCGGACTTGGGGTGTGGGCCGGGGAGCTGTTTTTT	CASSQESTGLGVWAGELFF
TRBV27	.	TRBJ1-3	.	TGTGCCAGCAGTTTATCGATACAGACTGGAAACACCATATATTTT	CASSLSIQTGNTIYF
TRBV7-6	TRBD2	TRBJ2-3	.	TGTGCCAGCAGCGAATTAGCGGGAGCCCCAGATACGCAGTATTTT	CASSELAGAPDTQYF
TRBV7-2	TRBD1	TRBJ1-5	few	TGTGCCAGCAGCTTGGACAGGGAGGGGCCCCAGCATTTT	CASSLDREGPQHF
TRBV11-3	.	TRBJ1-1	.	TGTGCCAGCAGCTTAGGGGGAGACGAAGCTTTCTTT	CASSLGGDEAFF
TRBV5-1	TRBD2	TRBJ2-2	.	TGCGCCAGCAGCTTGTACGCAGCGGGAGGGGCCGGGGAGCTGTTTTTT	CASSLYAAGGAGELFF
TRBV7-9	TRBD1	TRBJ1-4	.	TGTGCCAGCAGCTCGGGACAGGGGGGGGAAAAACTGTTTTTT	CASSSGQGGEKLFF
TRBV7-2	.	TRBJ2-7	.	TGTGCCAGCAGCTCCCCGGGTGGGGGCCATTACGAGCAGTACTTC	CASSSPGGGHYEQYF
TRBV4-3	.	TRBJ2-3	.	TGCGCCAGCAGCCAAGGCACGGGACTCGGCACAGATACGCAGTATTTT	CASSQGTGLGTDTQYF
TRBV6-5	.	TRBJ1-3	.	TGTGCCGTCAGCTCTGGAAACACCATATATTTT	CAVSSGNTIYF
TRBV4-3	TRBD2	TRBJ2-7	.	TGCGCCAGCAGCCAAGCTTCCGGGACTAGCGGCTACGAGCAGTACTTC	CASSQASGTSGYEQYF
TRBV28	TRBD1	TRBJ1-1	.	TGTGCCAGCGCATATAAGACAGGGAAGGGCACTGAAGCTTTCTTT	CASAYKTGKGTEAFF
TRBV2	.	TRBJ1-1	.	TGTGCCAGCAGTCACTTACAGGGTGAAGCTTTCTTT	CASSHLQGEAFF
TRBV7-8	TRBD2	TRBJ2-2	.	TGTGCCAGCAGCCCTCCGGGACTAGCGGGTTCCGGGGAGCTGTTTTTT	CASSPPGLAGSGELFF
TRBV5-4	.	TRBJ2-5	.	TGTGCCAGCAGCTCCGAACGGGAAGAGACCCAGTACTTC	CASSSEREETQYF
TRBV18	.	TRBJ1-4	.	TGTGCCAGCTCACCACAGGGGGAGGAAAAACTGTTTTTT	CASSPQGEEKLFF
TRBV7-9	.	TRBJ1-1	.	TGTGCCAGCAGCCTCCTAACTGGACAGAACACTGAAGCTTTCTTT	CASSLLTGQNTEAFF
TRBV4-1	.	TRBJ1-2	few	TGCGCCAGCAGCCAATTCGGCGGGGTTTCGGGCTACACCTTC	CASSQFGGVSGYTF
TRBV28	TRBD1	TRBJ2-7	.	TGTGCCAGCGCGACAGGGGGAAGCTACGAGCAGTACTTC	CASATGGSYEQYF
TRBV27	TRBD2	TRBJ2-7	.	TGTGCCAGCAGTTTTAGCGGGAGGGCCAACGAGCAGTACTTC	CASSFSGRANEQYF
TRBV19	TRBD2	TRBJ2-5	.	TGTGCCACGGGGCTAGCGGGAGAAGAGACCCAGTACTTC	CATGLAGEETQYF
TRBV6-9	.	TRBJ1-5	.	TGTGCCAGCAGTCGCACCGTCGGGGTGGAGAGCAATCAGCCCCAGCATTTT	CASSRTVGVESNQPQHF
TRBV18	TRBD1	TRBJ2-3	.	TGTGCCAGCTCATCCCAGGGACAGGGCCGCACAGATACGCAGTATTTT	CASSSQGQGRTDTQYF
TRBV7-3	TRBD1	TRBJ2-7	.	TGTGCCAGCAGCTTAACTGGGGGACAGGGGATCTACGAGCAGTACTTC	CASSLTGGQGIYEQYF
TRBV5-6	TRBD1	TRBJ1-2	once	TGTGCCAGCAGCTGGACAGGGACCGGCTACACCTTC	CASSWTGTGYTF
TRBV2	.	TRBJ1-3	once	TGTGCCAGCAGCCCACTGATCTCTGGAAACACCATATATTTT	CASSPLISGNTIYF
TRBV7-2	TRBD1	TRBJ1-2	.	TGTGCCAGCAGCCCCAATATTCAGGGGGCCCGCTATGGCTACACCTTC	CASSPNIQGARYGYTF
TRBV5-4	.	TRBJ2-1	once	TGTGCCAGCAGCGGAGATTTAGTAGGGGATGAGCAGTTCTTC	CASSGDLVGDEQFF
TRBV7-9	.	TRBJ1-5	.	TGTGCCAGCAGCTTACAGGGAGGGAGCAATCAGCCCCAGCATTTT	CASSLQGGSNQPQHF
TRBV6-1	TRBD2	TRBJ2-4	.	TGTGCCAGCAGTGAACGGGGGGGTTTAGCCAAAAACATTCAGTACTTC	CASSERGGLAKNIQYF
TRBV6-1	.	TRBJ1-2	.	TGTGCCAGCAGTGAAATAGCAGGGGACTATGGCTACACCTTC	CASSEIAGDYGYTF
TRBV5-1	TRBD1	TRBJ2-3	.	TGCGCCAGCAGCTTGGCTGTGGGGACAGCAATCACAGATACGCAGTATTTT	CASSLAVGTAITDTQYF
TRBV6-5	.	TRBJ2-7	.	TGTGCCAGCAGTTACTCGAACCGGGGTCAGAACGAGCAGTACTTC	CASSYSNRGQNEQYF